These 5 T cell receptor beta chains came from one sample sequenced in a study of Ad26.COV2.S vaccination and SARS-CoV-2 variants. The treatment: over 15 received Ad26.COV2.S at low or high dose, single or two shots; roughly 5 received placebo; per-sample allocation not given. Day 63 after the first vaccine or placebo injection was the time point for sampling. Only in-frame clones appear in the TCRdb table, and some are missing; sequencing was by immunoSEQ multiplex PCR. This repertoire shows fewer than 600,000 clones, 70% to 90% found once; its top ten account for more than 1.5%. Here the sequenced sample was peripheral blood, taken in a trial of Ad26.COV2.S vaccine versus placebo. Receptor source: a person aged 18-60 years who received the Ad26.COV2.S COVID-19 vaccine or a placebo.

This rearrangement joins TRBV18 to TRBJ2-4; TRBD1 is a possible D gene (5 bases). The ends were cut back, 2 bases at V and 6 bases at J, with 5 bases in the middle. Per the germline V gene, CDR1 is KGHSH and CDR2 is LQKENI. The CDR3 is 12 residues long. In DNA form, the CDR3 reads TGTGCCAGCTCACCAGGGGCAAACATTCAGTACTTC. Translation gives CASSPGANIQYF.

The chain links TRBV28 to TRBJ2-1, with TRBD1 identical over 8 bases. The V gene's germline CDR1 is MDHEN and CDR2 SYDVKM. The ends lost 8 bases at V and 8 bases at J; junction bases unmatched: 11. The CDR3 runs 14 residues. The DNA for the CDR3 is TGTGCCAGCCGCGGGACAGGTTCGTTGGATGAGCAGTTCTTC. Translated: CASRGTGSLDEQFF.

This rearrangement joins TRBV6-6 to TRBJ2-1; 7 nucleotides align to TRBD2. The length of the CDR3 is 15 residues. With V trimmed by 6 bases and J by 8 bases, 13 bases remained unmatched. Germline assignment: CDR1 MNHNY and CDR2 SVGAGI (reference sequence). The CDR3 spells CASSLRAGVADEQFF. The CDR3 region has the DNA TGTGCCAGCAGCCTCCGGGCGGGAGTTGCGGATGAGCAGTTCTTC.

This chain uses TRBV7-3 with TRBJ2-7; TRBD2 aligns across 13 bases. V was clipped by 8 bases and J by 2 bases; unmatched bases: 0. CDR1 is SGHTA, CDR2 FQGTGA, per germline. This CDR3 comprises 13 residues. CDR3 nucleotide sequence: TGTGCCAGCGGACTAGCGGGAGCCTACGAGCAGTACTTC. Its protein product is CASGLAGAYEQYF.

V gene TRBV2 combines with J gene TRBJ2-5; D not certain. Germline CDR1 SNHLY, CDR2 FYNNEI. Trimming stripped 6 bases from V and 5 bases from J, with 10 bases between. CDR3 size: 12 residues. DNA for the CDR3: TGTGCCAGCAGGTCTAATGCGGAGACCCAGTACTTC. This translates into CASRSNAETQYF.